A selection of T cell receptor beta chains follows, all from one sample in a study of blood T cells in healthy people across ages. MiXCR, applied by TCRdb to the 5' RACE reads, yields one record per CDR3 protein. The data show about 1.6 million distinct CDR3 sequences, almost 35% seen once. Sequencing was carried out using blood. These receptors came from a woman under 40 in good health. The CDR3 runs from the conserved cysteine through the conserved F or W. The D gene is left open where the match is weak. Part of the rows lack a size; the others show once, few, many or a class for expanded clones.

d_call	clone_size	v_call	j_call	cdr3_nt	cdr3_aa
TRBD1	few	TRBV20-1	TRBJ1-4	TGCAGTGCTAGAGAGGGGACAGGGGGTGAAAAACTGTTTTTT	CSAREGTGGEKLFF
.	.	TRBV4-1	TRBJ2-1	TGCGCCAGCGGTGGGCCACTCTCCTACAATGAGCAGTTCTTC	CASGGPLSYNEQFF
.	.	TRBV18	TRBJ2-6	TGTGCCAGCTCACCCCCCGCCTCTGGGGCCAACGTCCTGACTTTC	CASSPPASGANVLTF
TRBD2	.	TRBV27	TRBJ2-5	TGTGCCAGCAGTCAAGGGACTAGCGGGAGGGTCGGAGAGACCCAGTACTTC	CASSQGTSGRVGETQYF
TRBD1	few	TRBV7-9	TRBJ2-1	TGTGCCAGCAGCTTGGAAGGGGGACAGGGTAACAATGAGCAGTTCTTC	CASSLEGGQGNNEQFF
TRBD1	.	TRBV5-1	TRBJ2-5	TGCGCCAGCAGCTTGGGACAAAACAGGGGGCGCAGAGAGACCCAGTACTTC	CASSLGQNRGRRETQYF
.	.	TRBV20-1	TRBJ2-3	TGCAATGCTAGCCCTTCCACAGATACGCAGTATTTT	CNASPSTDTQYF
.	few	TRBV5-5	TRBJ2-1	TGTGCCAGCAGCTTCCATTCCAGCTCCTACAATGAGCAGTTCTTC	CASSFHSSSYNEQFF
TRBD1	.	TRBV3-1	TRBJ2-1	TGTGCCAGCAGTCCACGGACAGGGACCCCTGGATACAATGAGCAGTTCTTC	CASSPRTGTPGYNEQFF
TRBD1	many	TRBV6-5	TRBJ1-2	TGTGCCAGCAGCACCGGGACAGCCTATGGCTACACCTTC	CASSTGTAYGYTF
.	.	TRBV12-3/TRBV12-4	TRBJ1-1	TGTGCCAGCAGCAAGGGGGTAGGTGGCCCTACGAACACTGAAGCTTTCTTT	CASSKGVGGPTNTEAFF
TRBD1	few	TRBV29-1	TRBJ1-1	TGCAGCGTTTCTTTTGATTTCACGGGACAGGGGGCGGCTTTCTTT	CSVSFDFTGQGAAFF
TRBD2	.	TRBV4-1	TRBJ2-7	TGCGCCAGCAGCCAAGTTAGGGTTAGCCTAGCGGGGTCCTACGAGCAGTACTTC	CASSQVRVSLAGSYEQYF
TRBD1	few	TRBV12-3/TRBV12-4	TRBJ1-2	TGTGCCAGCAGTTTACAGGGGGCCCTCAGCTATGGCTACACCTTC	CASSLQGALSYGYTF
TRBD2	.	TRBV12-3/TRBV12-4	TRBJ2-4	TGTGCCAGCAACTACCTCGGGACTAGCGGGTTGAAAAACATTCAGTACTTC	CASNYLGTSGLKNIQYF
.	few	TRBV4-1	TRBJ2-3	TGCGCCAGCAGCCAAGATCGGCAGGGAATCACAGATACGCAGTATTTT	CASSQDRQGITDTQYF
.	.	TRBV7-9	TRBJ2-5	TGTGCCAGCAGCCCTGGGAAAGGATGGCGGGAGACCCAGTACTTC	CASSPGKGWRETQYF
.	.	TRBV29-1	TRBJ1-1	TGCAGCGTATACAAGGGTCCCACTGAAGCTTTCTTT	CSVYKGPTEAFF
.	.	TRBV15	TRBJ1-2	TGTGCCACCAGCAGAGGGGAAGTTGGGGGCTACACCTTC	CATSRGEVGGYTF
TRBD2	.	TRBV5-1	TRBJ2-3	TGCGCCAGCAGCCCAGCCAGCGGGGGTTGGAATACGCAGTATTTT	CASSPASGGWNTQYF
TRBD2	.	TRBV10-3	TRBJ2-1	TGTGCCATCAGTGAGATAGCGGGGGGTTGCAATGAGCAGTTCTTC	CAISEIAGGCNEQFF
.	few	TRBV19	TRBJ2-7	TGTGCCAGTAGGCCGGCCTGGGCCTACGAGCAGTACTTC	CASRPAWAYEQYF
TRBD1	.	TRBV10-3	TRBJ2-2	TGTGCCATCTATCCGGGACAGGGGGCCGGGGAGCTGTTTTTT	CAIYPGQGAGELFF
.	.	TRBV6-6	TRBJ2-1	TGTGCCAGCAGTTACTCCCGGGCGGAACCATACAATGAGCAGTTCTTC	CASSYSRAEPYNEQFF
TRBD2	once	TRBV5-1	TRBJ2-5	TGCGCCACCCAAAGGGCTAGCGGGAGCAGAAAAGAGACCCAGTACTTC	CATQRASGSRKETQYF
.	.	TRBV6-2/TRBV6-3	TRBJ2-2	TGTGCCATCTATCAGGGCACTCGACTAGGCACCGGGGAGCTGTTTTTT	CAIYQGTRLGTGELFF
.	.	TRBV7-9	TRBJ2-3	TGTGCCAGCAGCATGGACAGTACATACACAGATACGCAGTATTTT	CASSMDSTYTDTQYF
.	.	TRBV25-1	TRBJ1-2	TGTGCCAGCAGTGATGGAATCAACGGGGCGCGCTTTTATTCTAACTATGGCTACACCTTC	CASSDGINGARFYSNYGYTF
.	few	TRBV27	TRBJ2-7	TGTGCCAGCAGTTCATACTATCGGTACAGGGAAGGCGACGAGCAGTACTTC	CASSSYYRYREGDEQYF
TRBD1	.	TRBV7-9	TRBJ1-2	TGTGCCAGCAGCTTAAACAGGGGGGAATATGACTACACCTTC	CASSLNRGEYDYTF
.	.	TRBV5-1	TRBJ2-5	TGCGCCAGCAGCTCGATGGGGCCAGGGGCGCCTAAAGAGACCCAGTACTTC	CASSSMGPGAPKETQYF
TRBD1	.	TRBV24-1	TRBJ2-3	TGTGCCACCAGTGACCGGGGACAGGGCAACACAGATACGCAGTATTTT	CATSDRGQGNTDTQYF
.	.	TRBV7-8	TRBJ2-1	TGTGCCAGCAGCTTAAGCCAAAGCTCCTACAATGAGCAGTTCTTC	CASSLSQSSYNEQFF
TRBD1	many	TRBV6-6	TRBJ2-7	TGTGCCAGCAGCTCCTCCGGGACAGGGGGATACGAGCAGTACTTC	CASSSSGTGGYEQYF
.	.	TRBV20-1	TRBJ1-5	TGCAGTGCTAGACAGACTCATAGCAATCAGCCCCAGCATTTT	CSARQTHSNQPQHF
TRBD1	.	TRBV7-9	TRBJ2-2	TGTGCCAGCAGCTTAGACAGGGGGCTCGCGAACACCGGGGAGCTGTTTTTT	CASSLDRGLANTGELFF
TRBD1	many	TRBV4-2	TRBJ2-7	TGTGCCAGCAGCCAAGAACAGGGGGCTTCTGACTACGAGCAGTACTTC	CASSQEQGASDYEQYF
.	.	TRBV7-8	TRBJ1-2	TGTGTCAGCAGCTTAGATCTGGACGTTAAAGGCTACACCTTC	CVSSLDLDVKGYTF
TRBD2	.	TRBV14	TRBJ2-3	TGTGCCAGCAGCCAAGATGGGAGGGTAGTTTTCTACACAGATACGCAGTATTTT	CASSQDGRVVFYTDTQYF
.	few	TRBV19	TRBJ2-7	TGTGCCAGTAGTAGTGCGCTTGGCTCCTACGAGCAGTACTTC	CASSSALGSYEQYF